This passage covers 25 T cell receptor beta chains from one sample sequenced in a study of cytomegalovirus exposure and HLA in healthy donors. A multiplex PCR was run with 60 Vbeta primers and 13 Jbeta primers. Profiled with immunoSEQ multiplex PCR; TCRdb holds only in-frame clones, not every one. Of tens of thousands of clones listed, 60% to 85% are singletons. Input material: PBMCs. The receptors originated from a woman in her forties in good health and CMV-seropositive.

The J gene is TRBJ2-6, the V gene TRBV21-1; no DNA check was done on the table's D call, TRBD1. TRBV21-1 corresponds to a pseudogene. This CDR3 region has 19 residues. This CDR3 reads CASSDYRDTDRSGANVLTF. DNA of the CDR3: TGTGCCAGCAGCGACTACCGGGACACCGATCGCTCTGGGGCCAACGTCCTGACTTTC.

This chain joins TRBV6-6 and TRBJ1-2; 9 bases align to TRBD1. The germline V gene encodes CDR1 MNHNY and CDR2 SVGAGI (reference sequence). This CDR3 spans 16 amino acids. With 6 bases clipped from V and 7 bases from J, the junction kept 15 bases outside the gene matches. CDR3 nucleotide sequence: TGTGCCAGCAGAAAGTACATCACGGGACAGGGATCTGGCTACACCTTC. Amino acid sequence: CASRKYITGQGSGYTF.

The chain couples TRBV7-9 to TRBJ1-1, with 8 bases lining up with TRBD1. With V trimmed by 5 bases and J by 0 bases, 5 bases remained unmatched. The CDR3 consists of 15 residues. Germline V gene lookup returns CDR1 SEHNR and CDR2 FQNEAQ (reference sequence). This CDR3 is CASSGPTGVNTEAFF. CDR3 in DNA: TGTGCCAGCAGCGGACCGACAGGGGTGAACACTGAAGCTTTCTTT.

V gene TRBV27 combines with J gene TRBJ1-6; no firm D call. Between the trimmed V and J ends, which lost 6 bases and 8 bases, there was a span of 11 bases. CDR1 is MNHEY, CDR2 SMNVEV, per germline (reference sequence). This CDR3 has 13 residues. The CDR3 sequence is CASRGSVHSPLHF. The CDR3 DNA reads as TGTGCCAGCAGGGGGAGCGTACATTCACCCCTCCACTTT.

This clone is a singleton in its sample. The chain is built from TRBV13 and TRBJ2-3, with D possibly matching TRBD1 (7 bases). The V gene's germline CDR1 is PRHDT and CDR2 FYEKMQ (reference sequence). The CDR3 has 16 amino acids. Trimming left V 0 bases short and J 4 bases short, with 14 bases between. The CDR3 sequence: CASSLGQGGGADTQYF. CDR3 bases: TGTGCCAGCAGCTTAGGCCAGGGGGGAGGAGCAGATACGCAGTATTTT.

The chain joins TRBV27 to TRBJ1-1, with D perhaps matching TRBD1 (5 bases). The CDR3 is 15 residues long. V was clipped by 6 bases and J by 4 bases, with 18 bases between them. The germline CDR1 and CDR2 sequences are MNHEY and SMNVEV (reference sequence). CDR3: CASSSSGGVSTEAFF. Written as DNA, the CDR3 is TGTGCCAGCAGCTCCTCGGGGGGAGTAAGCACTGAAGCTTTCTTT.

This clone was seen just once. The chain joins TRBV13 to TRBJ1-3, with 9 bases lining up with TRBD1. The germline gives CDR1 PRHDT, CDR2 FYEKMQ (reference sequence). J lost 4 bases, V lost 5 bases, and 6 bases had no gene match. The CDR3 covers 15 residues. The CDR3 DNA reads TGTGCCAGCAGCCTGGGGACAGGGTACGGAAACACCATATATTTT. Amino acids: CASSLGTGYGNTIYF.

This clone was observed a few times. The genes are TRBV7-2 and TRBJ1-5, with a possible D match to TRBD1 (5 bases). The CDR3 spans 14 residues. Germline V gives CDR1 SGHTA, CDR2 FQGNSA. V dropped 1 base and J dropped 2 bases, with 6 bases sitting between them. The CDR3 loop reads CASSLVGGNQPQHF. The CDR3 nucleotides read TGTGCCAGCAGCTTAGTAGGGGGCAATCAGCCCCAGCATTTT.

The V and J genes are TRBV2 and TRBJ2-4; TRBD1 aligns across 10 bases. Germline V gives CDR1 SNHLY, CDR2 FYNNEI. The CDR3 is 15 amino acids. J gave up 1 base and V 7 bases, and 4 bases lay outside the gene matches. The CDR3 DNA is TGTGCCAGCAATAAGGGACAGGGGGCCAAAAACATTCAGTACTTC. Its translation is CASNKGQGAKNIQYF.

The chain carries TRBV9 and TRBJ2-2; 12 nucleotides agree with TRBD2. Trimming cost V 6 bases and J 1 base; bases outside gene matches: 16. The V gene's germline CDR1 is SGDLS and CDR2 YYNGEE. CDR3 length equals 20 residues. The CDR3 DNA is TGTGCCAGCACCCGATCCCCCAGGCTAGCGGGGGGGAAGAACACCGGGGAGCTGTTTTTT. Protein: CASTRSPRLAGGKNTGELFF.

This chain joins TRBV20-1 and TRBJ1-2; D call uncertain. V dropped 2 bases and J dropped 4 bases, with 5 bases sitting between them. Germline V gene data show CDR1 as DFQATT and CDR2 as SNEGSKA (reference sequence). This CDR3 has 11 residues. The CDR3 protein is CSARFRYGYTF. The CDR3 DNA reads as TGCAGTGCTAGATTCCGCTATGGCTACACCTTC.

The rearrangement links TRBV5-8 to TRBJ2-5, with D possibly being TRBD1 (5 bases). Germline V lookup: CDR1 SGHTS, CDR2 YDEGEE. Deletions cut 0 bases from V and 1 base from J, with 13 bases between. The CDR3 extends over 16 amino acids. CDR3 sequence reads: CASSLVATETQETQYF. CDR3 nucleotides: TGTGCCAGCAGCTTGGTGGCGACAGAGACCCAAGAGACCCAGTACTTC.

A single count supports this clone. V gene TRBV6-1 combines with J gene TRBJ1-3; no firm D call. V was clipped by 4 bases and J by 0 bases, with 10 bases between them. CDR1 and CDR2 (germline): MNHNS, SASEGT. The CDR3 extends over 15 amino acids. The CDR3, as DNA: TGTGCCAGCAGTGGCGGGCCTAGCTCTGGAAACACCATATATTTT. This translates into CASSGGPSSGNTIYF.

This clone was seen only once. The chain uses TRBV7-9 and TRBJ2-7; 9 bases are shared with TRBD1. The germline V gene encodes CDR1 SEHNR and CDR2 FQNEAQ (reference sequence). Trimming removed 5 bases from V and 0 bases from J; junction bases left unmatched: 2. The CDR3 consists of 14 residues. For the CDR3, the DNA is TGTGCCAGCAGCACGACAGGGGGCTCCTACGAGCAGTACTTC. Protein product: CASSTTGGSYEQYF.

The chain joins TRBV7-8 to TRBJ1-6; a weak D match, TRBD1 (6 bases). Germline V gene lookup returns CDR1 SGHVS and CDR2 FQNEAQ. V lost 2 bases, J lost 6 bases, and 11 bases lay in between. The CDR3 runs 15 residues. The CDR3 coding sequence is TGTGCCAGCAGCTTATTTGAAGGGGGTAATTCACCCCTCCACTTT. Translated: CASSLFEGGNSPLHF.

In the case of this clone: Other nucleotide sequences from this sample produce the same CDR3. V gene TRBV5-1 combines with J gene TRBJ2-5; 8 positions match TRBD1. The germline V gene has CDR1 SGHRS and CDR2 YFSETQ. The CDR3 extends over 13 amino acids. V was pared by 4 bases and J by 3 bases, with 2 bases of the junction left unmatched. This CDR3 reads CASSLQGEETQYF. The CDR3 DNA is TGCGCCAGCAGCCTACAGGGGGAAGAGACCCAGTACTTC.

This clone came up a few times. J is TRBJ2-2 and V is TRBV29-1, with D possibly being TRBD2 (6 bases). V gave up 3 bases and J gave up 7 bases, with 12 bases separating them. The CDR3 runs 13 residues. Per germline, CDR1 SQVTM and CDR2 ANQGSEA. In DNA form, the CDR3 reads TGCAGCGTTGATCGAACTAGCAGCGGGGAGCTGTTTTTT. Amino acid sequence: CSVDRTSSGELFF.

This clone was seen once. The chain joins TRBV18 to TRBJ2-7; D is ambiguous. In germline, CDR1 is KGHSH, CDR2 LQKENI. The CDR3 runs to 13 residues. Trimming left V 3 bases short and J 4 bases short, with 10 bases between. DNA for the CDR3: TGTGCCAGCTCACCCCCGAGTAGTTACGAGCAGTACTTC. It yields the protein CASSPPSSYEQYF.

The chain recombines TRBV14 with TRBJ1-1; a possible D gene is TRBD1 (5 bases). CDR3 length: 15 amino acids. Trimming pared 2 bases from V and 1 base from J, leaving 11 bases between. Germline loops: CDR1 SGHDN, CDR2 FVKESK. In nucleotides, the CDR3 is TGTGCCAGCAGCCAATTCAGGGCTGGGAACACTGAAGCTTTCTTT. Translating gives CASSQFRAGNTEAFF.

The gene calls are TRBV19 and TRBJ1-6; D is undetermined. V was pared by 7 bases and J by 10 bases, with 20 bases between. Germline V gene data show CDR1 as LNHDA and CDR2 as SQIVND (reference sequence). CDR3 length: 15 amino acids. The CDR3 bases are TGTGCCAGTATAGAGCGGAGGAGTGGTAACTCACCCCTCCACTTT. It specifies CASIERRSGNSPLHF.

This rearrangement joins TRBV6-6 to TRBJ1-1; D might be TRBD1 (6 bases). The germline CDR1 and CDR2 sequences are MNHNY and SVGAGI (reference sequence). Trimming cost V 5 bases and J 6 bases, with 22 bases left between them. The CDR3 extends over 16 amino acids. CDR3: CASSLGGVGGIAEAFF. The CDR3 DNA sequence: TGTGCCAGCAGTCTAGGGGGGGTAGGGGGTATTGCTGAAGCTTTCTTT.

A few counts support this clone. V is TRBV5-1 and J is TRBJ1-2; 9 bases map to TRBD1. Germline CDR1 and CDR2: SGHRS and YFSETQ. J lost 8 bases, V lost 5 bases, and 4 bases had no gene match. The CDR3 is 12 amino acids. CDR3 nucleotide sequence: TGCGCCAGCAGTTCCGGGACAGGGGGCTACACCTTC. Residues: CASSSGTGGYTF.

The CDR3: CASSLREGRVDYGYTF. The CDR3 bases are TGTGCCAGCAGCTTAAGGGAGGGTCGGGTGGACTATGGCTACACCTTC. The chain couples TRBV7-8 to TRBJ1-2; D not certain. This CDR3 has 16 amino acids. Germline CDR1 and CDR2: SGHVS and FQNEAQ. Deletions cut 2 bases from V and 3 bases from J, with 16 bases between.

The CDR3 sequence is CASSPRTESRGYTF. The CDR3 DNA reads as TGCGCCAGCAGCCCCCGGACAGAATCAAGGGGCTACACCTTC. The chain has TRBV5-1 and TRBJ1-2; TRBD1 is a possible D gene (6 bases). The V and J ends lost 4 bases and 8 bases respectively, with 18 bases between them. The CDR3 covers 14 residues. Germline V gene lookup returns CDR1 SGHRS and CDR2 YFSETQ.

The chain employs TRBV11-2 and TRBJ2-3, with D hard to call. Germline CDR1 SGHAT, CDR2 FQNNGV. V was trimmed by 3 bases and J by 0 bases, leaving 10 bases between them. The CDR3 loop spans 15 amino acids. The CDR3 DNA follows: TGTGCCAGCAGCTTCACTATCCCGAGCACAGATACGCAGTATTTT. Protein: CASSFTIPSTDTQYF.